Below, 19 T cell receptor beta chains from the same sample are listed, as sequenced in a study of T cell repertoires in cytomegalovirus infection. TCRdb processed the reads anew with MiXCR; each CDR3 protein has one entry. Counted here are 130,000 or so distinct CDR3 sequences, roughly 6.5% occurring once; the ten biggest clones make up under 20%. Sequences were obtained from PBMCs. These receptors all stem from a human donor in good health (CMV status not recorded). Some clones in this sample may be carry-over from other donors' samples.

This clonotype was detected many times. The chain employs TRBV7-9 and TRBJ2-3, with 9 bases lining up with TRBD2. This CDR3 is built from 16 residues. V was clipped by 5 bases and J by 0 bases; unmatched bases: 6. CDR1 and CDR2 (germline): SEHNR, FQNEAQ (reference sequence). CDR3 nucleotides: TGTGCCAGCAGCGCAAAGCGGGGGGTGAGCACAGATACGCAGTATTTT. Amino acid sequence: CASSAKRGVSTDTQYF.

This clonotype came up once. A much larger clone is a single base away; this may be a read error. The chain carries TRBV20-1 and TRBJ1-3; D call uncertain. Germline V CDR1 and CDR2: DFQATT, SNEGSKA (reference sequence). The CDR3 spans 18 residues. The CDR3 sequence is CSASETGWRSRPGNPIYF. CDR3 sequence (DNA): TGCAGTGCTAGCGAAACCGGATGGAGGAGTAGACCAGGAAACCCCATATATTTT.

In this sample, this clonotype turned up many times. The chain links TRBV28 to TRBJ2-7; tentatively, D is TRBD2 (6 bases). CDR3 size: 16 residues. Germline V gene sequence: CDR1 MDHEN, CDR2 SYDVKM. V was shortened by 3 bases and J by 3 bases, with 18 bases between the two germline ends. CDR3 loop: CASSFFYPWEVYEQYF. The CDR3 DNA follows: TGTGCCAGCAGTTTTTTTTACCCGTGGGAGGTCTACGAGCAGTACTTC.

This clonotype has at least ten counts. The chain is built from TRBV7-2 and TRBJ2-4; 12 bases fit TRBD2. Germline V gene lookup returns CDR1 SGHTA and CDR2 FQGNSA. This CDR3 spans 18 amino acids. Germline trimming cut 4 bases from V and 1 base from J; bases unmatched to any gene: 8. This chain's CDR3 is CASSSSGGARGAKNIQYF. The CDR3 DNA reads TGTGCCAGCAGCTCTAGCGGGGGGGCGAGAGGGGCCAAAAACATTCAGTACTTC.

This clonotype has a single count. A read error may be the cause here, since a much bigger clone is one base away. The chain has TRBV2 and TRBJ2-6; D is possibly TRBD1 or TRBD2 (5 bases each). V shed 8 bases and J shed 4 bases, with 27 bases lying between them. This CDR3 is built from 19 residues. Looked up from germline, CDR1 is SNHLY and CDR2 is FYNNEI. The CDR3 is CASAPRAQFWGTGANVLTF. The CDR3 DNA is TGTGCCAGCGCGCCGCGGGCTCAGTTTTGGGGGACCGGGGCCAACGTCCTGACTTTC. Full variable domain (remainder filled in from reference TRBV2 and TRBJ2-6): EPEVTQTPSHQVTQMGQEVILRCVPISNHLYFYWYRQILGQKVEFLVSFYNNEISEKSEIFDDQFSVERPDGSNFTLKIRSTKLEDSAMYFCASAPRAQFWGTGANVLTFGAGSRLTVL.

The V call is TRBV20-1, the J call TRBJ1-1; 10 nucleotides line up with TRBD1. The CDR3 runs to 13 residues. In germline, CDR1 is DFQATT, CDR2 SNEGSKA (reference sequence). The ends lost 3 bases at V and 12 bases at J; junction bases unmatched: 10. In DNA, the CDR3 is TGCAGTGCTAGGGTGTCCGCGGGACAGGGGTCTTTCTTT. The encoded protein is CSARVSAGQGSFF.

In its sample, this clonotype was seen many times. V and J are TRBV11-2 and TRBJ2-5; D possibly corresponds to TRBD2 (7 bases). The CDR3 loop spans 15 amino acids. The V end was cut by 1 base, the J end by 5 bases, with 14 bases between. From germline, CDR1 is SGHAT and CDR2 FQNNGV. CDR3: CASSLVGGPFETQYF. The CDR3 nucleotides are TGTGCCAGCAGCTTAGTGGGGGGGCCTTTTGAGACCCAGTACTTC.

This clonotype has more than one count but fewer than ten. V gene TRBV29-1 combines with J gene TRBJ1-1, with TRBD1 matching over 10 bases. Germline lookup yields CDR1 SQVTM and CDR2 ANQGSEA. Trimming removed 7 bases from V and 0 bases from J; junction bases left unmatched: 2. The CDR3 has 13 residues. The CDR3 DNA is TGCAGCGGAGGGACAGGGGTGAACACTGAAGCTTTCTTT. It is translated as CSGGTGVNTEAFF.

This clonotype was counted ten times or more. A junction end diverges from the germline sequence, so it may reflect a read error. The CDR3 is CASSLGGEATDTQYF. CDR3 DNA sequence: TGTGCTAGCAGCCTAGGAGGGGAGGCCACAGATACGCAGTATTTT. The rearrangement joins TRBV7-7 to TRBJ2-3, with D perhaps matching TRBD2 (6 bases). The CDR3 consists of 15 residues. CDR1 and CDR2 from the germline V gene are SSHAT and FNYEAQ (reference sequence). The full variable domain, completed using reference TRBV7-7 and TRBJ2-3, is GAGVSQSPRYKVTKRGQDVTLRCDPISSHATLYWYQQALGQGPEFLTYFNYEAQPDKSGLPSDRFSAERPEGSISTLTIQRTEQRDSAMYRCASSLGGEATDTQYFGPGTRLTVL.

CDR3 sequence: CAISDLYEQYF. CDR3 coding DNA: TGTGCCATCAGTGATCTCTACGAGCAGTACTTC. V usage is TRBV10-3 and J usage is TRBJ2-7; no reliable D call. This CDR3 comprises 11 residues. Trimming shortened V by 3 bases and J by 3 bases, and 3 bases separated the two germline ends. Germline lookup yields CDR1 ENHRY and CDR2 SYGVKD.

This clonotype has more than one count but fewer than ten. CDR3 sequence reads: CASSVRPGEGEQFF. The CDR3 nucleotides are TGTGCCAGCAGCGTGCGACCCGGGGAGGGTGAGCAGTTCTTC. The V gene is TRBV9, the J gene TRBJ2-1; 7 nucleotides align to TRBD2. This CDR3 contains 14 residues. The germline V gene has CDR1 SGDLS and CDR2 YYNGEE. The ends lost 2 bases at V and 9 bases at J; junction bases unmatched: 8.

This clonotype was seen ten or more times. V gene TRBV7-2 combines with J gene TRBJ2-5; 14 nucleotides agree with TRBD2. CDR3 length: 16 amino acids. From germline, CDR1 is SGHTA and CDR2 FQGNSA. V shed 4 bases, J shed 5 bases, and the junction held 6 bases outside the gene matches. The CDR3 nucleotides are TGTGCCAGCAGCTACGCGACTAGCGGGGGGGGGGAGACCCAGTACTTC. Encoded protein: CASSYATSGGGETQYF.

In its sample, this clonotype was seen many times. The chain couples TRBV7-2 to TRBJ1-1, with D possibly matching TRBD1 (5 bases). V lost 5 bases and J 0 bases, leaving 10 bases between the germline ends. The CDR3 totals 14 residues. Per the germline V gene, CDR1 is SGHTA and CDR2 is FQGNSA. The CDR3 sequence is CASSRGTVNTEAFF. CDR3 coding DNA: TGTGCCAGCAGCAGAGGGACGGTGAACACTGAAGCTTTCTTT.

This clonotype has more than one count but fewer than ten. This chain uses TRBV29-1 with TRBJ2-3; D not resolved. The germline gives CDR1 SQVTM, CDR2 ANQGSEA. V was clipped by 3 bases and J by 0 bases, with 10 bases between them. This CDR3 contains 14 residues. CDR3 amino acids: CSVEQGISTDTQYF. In DNA form, the CDR3 reads TGCAGCGTTGAGCAAGGGATAAGCACAGATACGCAGTATTTT.

This clonotype was detected many times. This chain links TRBV7-8 with TRBJ2-2, with 10 nucleotides matching TRBD2. CDR3 length equals 18 residues. The junction had 11 bases not matched to a gene; V was cut back by 4 bases and J by 3 bases. The germline V gene encodes CDR1 SGHVS and CDR2 FQNEAQ. The CDR3 sequence is CASSSRIGSGGHTGELFF. CDR3 DNA: TGTGCCAGCAGCTCTCGCATTGGTAGCGGGGGGCACACCGGGGAGCTGTTTTTT.

This clonotype has a count of ten or more. The chain links TRBV11-3 to TRBJ2-1, with TRBD1 matching over 8 bases. The V and J ends lost 1 base and 7 bases, in that order; junction bases with no gene match: 0. This CDR3 comprises 13 residues. The V gene's germline CDR1 is SGHNT and CDR2 YENEEA. The CDR3 here is CASSLGDRNEQFF. CDR3 coding DNA: TGTGCCAGCAGCTTAGGGGACAGGAATGAGCAGTTCTTC.

This clonotype was seen repeatedly, ten times or more. The CDR3 nucleotides are TGTGCCAGCAGCCCCTGGCTCCAAAACGAGCAGTACTTC. Its protein product is CASSPWLQNEQYF. The rearrangement joins TRBV3-1 to TRBJ2-7, with D hard to call. The CDR3 loop spans 13 amino acids. Germline CDR1 is LGHDT and CDR2 is YNNKEL (reference sequence). V lost 4 bases and J 5 bases, leaving 12 bases between the germline ends.

The V and J genes are TRBV7-3 and TRBJ2-2; TRBD1 aligns across 9 bases. The germline V gene encodes CDR1 SGHTA and CDR2 FQGTGA. The V and J ends lost 5 bases and 5 bases, in that order; junction bases with no gene match: 18. The CDR3 sequence is 19 residues long. For the CDR3, the DNA is TGTGCCAGCAGCAGAAATCCGGGACAGGGTGCTCTGGGAACCGGGGAGCTGTTTTTT. Translated, it gives CASSRNPGQGALGTGELFF.

This clonotype was seen more than once but under ten times. This chain uses TRBV28 with TRBJ2-3; possibly TRBD1 for D (5 bases). The V and J ends lost 6 bases and 2 bases respectively, with 18 bases between them. This CDR3 has 16 residues. Germline V gene data show CDR1 as MDHEN and CDR2 as SYDVKM. CDR3 residues: CASSNPQGDSTDTQYF. The DNA for the CDR3 is TGTGCCAGCAGCAACCCCCAGGGTGACTCCACAGATACGCAGTATTTT.